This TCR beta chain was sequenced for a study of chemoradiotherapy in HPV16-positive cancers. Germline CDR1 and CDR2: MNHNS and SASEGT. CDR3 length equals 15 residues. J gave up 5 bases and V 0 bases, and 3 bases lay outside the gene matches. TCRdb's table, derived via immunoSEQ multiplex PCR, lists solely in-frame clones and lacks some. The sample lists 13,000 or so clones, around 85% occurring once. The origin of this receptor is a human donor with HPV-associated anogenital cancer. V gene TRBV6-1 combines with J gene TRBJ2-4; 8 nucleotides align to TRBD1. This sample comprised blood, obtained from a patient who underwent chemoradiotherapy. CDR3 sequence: CASSEARTGQNIQYF. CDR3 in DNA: TGTGCCAGCAGTGAAGCCCGGACAGGGCAAAACATTCAGTACTTC.